Below are 26 T cell receptor beta chains sequenced from a single sample in a study of shared clonotypes between healthy human individuals. The protocol was immunoSEQ multiplex PCR, while the TCRdb copy is restricted to in-frame clones and leaves out a portion. This sample has about 1,900,000 clones, with about 95% found just once. The naive CD8 fraction comprised CD45RO-negative cells positively selected for CCR7 and excluded terminally differentiated effector memory CD45RA+ cells. Sequencing input: naive CD8+ T cells sorted from blood. These receptor sequences come from a man between 18 and 35 years old in good health.

The chain has TRBV4-1 and TRBJ1-1, with a tentative D call TRBD1 (6 bases). Germline-derived CDR1 and CDR2 are MGHRA and YSYEKL. The CDR3 is 14 residues long. The V and J ends lost 4 bases and 1 base respectively, with 10 bases between them. The CDR3 reads CASSLDRSNTEAFF. The CDR3, as DNA: TGCGCCAGCAGCCTCGACAGGTCGAACACTGAAGCTTTCTTT.

The V and J genes are TRBV13 and TRBJ2-7, with a tentative D call TRBD1 (5 bases). Trimming shortened V by 1 base and J by 2 bases, and 12 bases separated the two germline ends. CDR3 length equals 15 residues. Germline CDR1 PRHDT, CDR2 FYEKMQ (reference sequence). CDR3 bases: TGTGCCAGCAGCTTAGCGGCAGGGCGAACCTACGAGCAGTACTTC. Protein product: CASSLAAGRTYEQYF.

The J gene is TRBJ2-1, the V gene TRBV7-9, with 8 nucleotides matching TRBD2. Germline values: CDR1 SEHNR, CDR2 FQNEAQ (reference sequence). The length of the CDR3 is 13 residues. Trimming removed 5 bases from V and 6 bases from J; junction bases left unmatched: 3. CDR3 protein: CASSMGLVNEQFF. CDR3 coding DNA: TGTGCCAGCAGCATGGGACTAGTCAATGAGCAGTTCTTC.

The gene calls are TRBV4-3 and TRBJ2-7; 7 bases are a match to TRBD2. The trim removed 0 bases at V and 3 bases at J, leaving 2 bases unmatched. CDR3 size: 14 residues. Germline assignment: CDR1 LGHNA and CDR2 YSLEER. This CDR3 is CASSQDAGDYEQYF. DNA of the CDR3: TGCGCCAGCAGCCAAGACGCGGGAGACTACGAGCAGTACTTC.

This CDR3 reads CASKIRLYEQYF. DNA for the CDR3: TGTGCCAGCAAAATTCGGCTCTACGAGCAGTACTTC. This chain connects TRBV2 to TRBJ2-7; D uncertain. The V and J ends lost 7 bases and 3 bases respectively, with 10 bases between them. Per the germline V gene, CDR1 is SNHLY and CDR2 is FYNNEI. This CDR3 has 12 residues.

The chain combines TRBV4-1 with TRBJ2-5; no clear D gene. The CDR3 has 17 amino acids. Germline V gene sequence: CDR1 MGHRA, CDR2 YSYEKL. Trimming pared 0 bases from V and 2 bases from J, leaving 16 bases between. The CDR3 loop is CASSQDSLGTLQETQYF. The CDR3 DNA reads as TGCGCCAGCAGCCAAGACAGCCTAGGAACATTGCAAGAGACCCAGTACTTC.

The chain combines TRBV28 with TRBJ1-1; no reliable D call. The CDR3 is made up of 15 amino acids. Germline V gives CDR1 MDHEN, CDR2 SYDVKM. The V end lost 5 bases, the J end lost 4 bases, and 17 bases lay between the germline ends. CDR3 DNA sequence: TGTGCCAGCAGTCTACGGGTTCCCTCGGGCACTGAAGCTTTCTTT. Translating it yields CASSLRVPSGTEAFF.

CDR3 amino acids: CASSSGQGNEQFF. CDR3 sequence (DNA): TGCGCCAGCAGCTCGGGACAGGGCAATGAGCAGTTCTTC. This chain links TRBV5-1 with TRBJ2-1, with 9 bases fitting TRBD1. The CDR3 sequence is 13 residues long. The germline CDR1 and CDR2 sequences are SGHRS and YFSETQ. V lost 3 bases, J lost 6 bases, and 1 base stayed unmatched.

The rearrangement links TRBV19 to TRBJ2-7; perhaps TRBD2 as D (5 bases). From germline, CDR1 is LNHDA and CDR2 SQIVND (reference sequence). The CDR3 runs to 15 residues. V lost 3 bases to trimming and J lost 0 bases, with 12 bases between them. The CDR3 protein is CASSMEAASSYEQYF. CDR3 DNA sequence: TGTGCCAGTAGTATGGAGGCGGCTAGCTCCTACGAGCAGTACTTC.

The chain carries TRBV27 and TRBJ2-1; 8 bases align to TRBD2. Germline CDR1 is MNHEY and CDR2 is SMNVEV (reference sequence). This CDR3 is 16 amino acids long. The trim removed 1 base at V and 6 bases at J, leaving 8 bases unmatched. The CDR3 sequence is CASSLWGELAVNEQFF. CDR3 DNA sequence: TGTGCCAGCAGTTTATGGGGCGAACTAGCGGTCAATGAGCAGTTCTTC.

J is TRBJ2-7 and V is TRBV9, with 8 bases matching TRBD2. CDR1 and CDR2 from the germline V gene are SGDLS and YYNGEE. This CDR3 contains 16 residues. V was clipped by 5 bases and J by 4 bases; unmatched bases: 14. CDR3 sequence: CASSPSSSGSAYEQYF. Here the CDR3 DNA reads TGTGCCAGCAGTCCTTCGTCCAGCGGGAGCGCATACGAGCAGTACTTC.

The gene calls are TRBV7-9 and TRBJ2-7; tentatively, D is TRBD1 (6 bases). The CDR3 is 12 amino acids. The germline V gene has CDR1 SEHNR and CDR2 FQNEAQ (reference sequence). V lost 4 bases to trimming and J lost 7 bases, with 11 bases between them. The CDR3 DNA reads as TGTGCCAGCAGCTCACCCGACAGGGAGCAGTACTTC. Its protein product is CASSSPDREQYF.

V gene TRBV7-2 combines with J gene TRBJ2-7, with D possibly TRBD1 on 6 matching bases. CDR1 is SGHTA, CDR2 FQGNSA, per germline. This CDR3 is 16 amino acids long. Trimming stripped 1 base from V and 7 bases from J, with 20 bases between. The DNA of the CDR3 is TGTGCCAGCAGCTTAGACAGGGACCCTTTTCGATGGGAGCAGTACTTC. Translated: CASSLDRDPFRWEQYF.

The chain recombines TRBV7-2 with TRBJ1-6; 11 bases map to TRBD1. V lost 3 bases, J lost 6 bases, and 1 base stayed unmatched. There are 15 residues in the CDR3. Per germline, CDR1 SGHTA and CDR2 FQGNSA. The CDR3 is CASSFGTGGNSPLHF. As DNA, the CDR3 is TGTGCCAGCAGCTTTGGGACAGGGGGTAATTCACCCCTCCACTTT.

This chain uses TRBV9 with TRBJ2-2; TRBD1 might be the D (5 bases). This CDR3 is 15 amino acids long. Trimming pared 0 bases from V and 6 bases from J, leaving 12 bases between. Germline V gene data show CDR1 as SGDLS and CDR2 as YYNGEE. DNA of the CDR3: TGTGCCAGCAGCGTAGGGGTAGGGGTCTCCGGGGAGCTGTTTTTT. Protein: CASSVGVGVSGELFF.

The chain is built from TRBV2 and TRBJ2-7, with 8 bases fitting TRBD2. The CDR3 length is 16 residues. The germline CDR1 and CDR2 sequences are SNHLY and FYNNEI. The J segment lost 3 bases and the V segment lost 0 bases, leaving 7 bases of the junction unmatched. The chain's CDR3 is CASSEAELAALYEQYF. The CDR3 DNA sequence: TGTGCCAGCAGTGAAGCAGAACTAGCGGCCCTCTACGAGCAGTACTTC.

The V call is TRBV27, the J call TRBJ1-1; TRBD1 matches 9 bases. Per germline, CDR1 MNHEY and CDR2 SMNVEV (reference sequence). The J segment lost 1 base and the V segment lost 5 bases, leaving 8 bases of the junction unmatched. CDR3 length: 16 amino acids. The CDR3 DNA reads TGTGCCAGCAGTCCTGGCCCGGGACAGGGGAACACTGAAGCTTTCTTT. As protein: CASSPGPGQGNTEAFF.

The chain combines TRBV4-1 with TRBJ2-1; D could derive from TRBD1 or TRBD2 (5 bases each). Trimming took off 4 bases at V and 0 bases at J, with 10 bases between the two ends. The germline V gene encodes CDR1 MGHRA and CDR2 YSYEKL. The CDR3 contains 15 residues. The CDR3 region is CASSRAGSSYNEQFF. CDR3 sequence (DNA): TGCGCCAGCAGCCGCGCAGGGAGCTCCTACAATGAGCAGTTCTTC.

This rearrangement joins TRBV5-8 to TRBJ2-1; D is ambiguous. The germline gives CDR1 SGHTS, CDR2 YDEGEE. Trimming took 2 bases from V and 9 from J, leaving 15 bases between them. This CDR3 has 14 amino acids. CDR3 region: CASSFQGYLAEQFF. As DNA, the CDR3 is TGTGCCAGCAGCTTTCAAGGCTATCTCGCTGAGCAGTTCTTC. Supplemented by reference TRBV5-8 and TRBJ2-1, the full variable domain reads EAGVTQSPTHLIKTRGQQATLRCSPISGHTSVYWYQQALGLGLQFLLWYDEGEERNRGNFPPRFSGRQFPNYSSELNVNALELEDSALYLCASSFQGYLAEQFFGPGTRLTVL.

This clone was detected a few times. Other DNA sequences in this sample translate to the same CDR3. The CDR3 nucleotides read TGTGCCAGCAGCTTGGTGGCCGGGGAGCTGTTTTTT. Translated, it gives CASSLVAGELFF. The chain combines TRBV5-6 with TRBJ2-2; no reliable D call. CDR3 length: 12 residues. Trimming took off 0 bases at V and 6 bases at J, with 3 bases between the two ends. From germline, CDR1 is SGHDT and CDR2 YYEEEE.

The chain couples TRBV28 to TRBJ2-1; TRBD2 agrees at 12 bases. V shed 1 base, J shed 5 bases, and the junction held 6 bases outside the gene matches. The CDR3 is made up of 17 amino acids. Germline CDR1 and CDR2: MDHEN and SYDVKM. The CDR3 DNA follows: TGTGCCAGCAGTTTATCGGCTAGCGGGGGGGAAAACAATGAGCAGTTCTTC. This gives the protein CASSLSASGGENNEQFF.

The J gene is TRBJ2-2, the V gene TRBV6-4, with D perhaps TRBD2 (5 bases). V gave up 0 bases and J gave up 7 bases, with 6 bases separating them. The CDR3 runs to 13 residues. Looked up from germline, CDR1 is MRHNA and CDR2 is SNTAGT. CDR3 protein: CASSDSRGGELFF. As DNA, the CDR3 is TGTGCCAGCAGTGACTCCCGGGGCGGGGAGCTGTTTTTT.

The chain has TRBV29-1 and TRBJ1-1; TRBD1 matches 8 bases. The CDR3 is made up of 15 amino acids. CDR1 and CDR2 from the germline V gene are SQVTM and ANQGSEA. Losses at the gene ends were 5 bases for V and 3 bases for J; bases not matched to a gene: 11. The CDR3 sequence is CSVRGGQGGYTEAFF. The CDR3 region has the DNA TGCAGCGTTAGGGGAGGACAGGGAGGATACACTGAAGCTTTCTTT. The variable domain in full, completed from reference TRBV29-1 and TRBJ1-1, reads SAVISQKPSRDICQRGTSLTIQCQVDSQVTMMFWYRQQPGQSLTLIATANQGSEATYESGFVIDKFPISRPNLTFSTLTVSNMSPEDSSIYLCSVRGGQGGYTEAFFGQGTRLTVV.

V and J are TRBV5-5 and TRBJ2-5, with TRBD1 matching over 7 bases. The CDR3 loop spans 15 amino acids. The germline CDR1 and CDR2 sequences are SGHKS and YYEKEE (reference sequence). J gave up 2 bases and V 2 bases, and 6 bases lay outside the gene matches. This CDR3 reads CASSFDRAPQETQYF. Here the CDR3 DNA reads TGTGCCAGCAGCTTTGACAGGGCACCTCAAGAGACCCAGTACTTC.

This rearrangement joins TRBV5-1 to TRBJ2-3; no clear D gene. Germline CDR1 SGHRS, CDR2 YFSETQ. V was trimmed by 1 base and J by 8 bases, leaving 11 bases between them. The CDR3 loop spans 13 amino acids. CDR3 residues: CASSLLYDPTQYF. DNA for the CDR3: TGCGCCAGCAGCTTGTTGTACGACCCTACGCAGTATTTT.

Worth noting for this clone: The sample holds other DNA sequences that translate to the same CDR3. CDR3: CASSSGQGYSPLHF. CDR3 DNA sequence: TGTGCCAGCAGTTCGGGACAGGGTTATTCACCCCTCCACTTT. V gene TRBV6-5 combines with J gene TRBJ1-6, with 9 bases aligning to TRBD1. Germline CDR1 reads MNHEY; CDR2 reads SVGAGI. The CDR3 contains 14 residues. Trimming removed 4 bases from V and 8 bases from J; junction bases left unmatched: 3.